Below are 20 T cell receptor beta chains sequenced from a single sample in a study of graft-versus-host responses after intestinal transplantation. Antigens for these TCRs are unknown. Sequencing used immunoSEQ multiplex PCR; TCRdb keeps in-frame clones, though not all of them. The sample yields some 90,000 clones, just over 90% seen once. The input for sequencing was unstimulated CD8+ T cells sorted from spleen or lymph node cells, taken before intestinal transplant. The source of these receptors is a human donor who received an intestinal transplant.

The rearrangement links TRBV5-6 to TRBJ1-1; D is possibly TRBD1 (5 bases). The length of the CDR3 is 12 residues. The ends were cut back, 3 bases at V and 5 bases at J, with 8 bases in the middle. Per germline, CDR1 SGHDT and CDR2 YYEEEE. CDR3 bases: TGTGCCAGCAGCTGGGGGTTGACTGAAGCTTTCTTT. It yields the protein CASSWGLTEAFF.

The V call is TRBV9, the J call TRBJ2-1; D gene ambiguous. Looked up from germline, CDR1 is SGDLS and CDR2 is YYNGEE. This CDR3 has 17 amino acids. V lost 0 bases, J lost 0 bases, and 13 bases lay in between. The CDR3, as DNA: TGTGCCAGCAGCGTAGGGTATTCGCGGCCCTCCTACAATGAGCAGTTCTTC. This codes for CASSVGYSRPSYNEQFF.

The rearrangement links TRBV5-1 to TRBJ2-5, with 7 bases matching TRBD2. This CDR3 comprises 15 residues. J gave up 5 bases and V 4 bases, and 11 bases lay outside the gene matches. Germline CDR1 SGHRS, CDR2 YFSETQ. The CDR3 loop reads CASSPGLGGVETQYF. In DNA form, the CDR3 reads TGCGCCAGCAGCCCCGGACTAGGAGGGGTGGAGACCCAGTACTTC.

The chain combines TRBV7-9 with TRBJ2-1; 7 bases fit TRBD2. The CDR3 is 14 amino acids. V lost 5 bases, J lost 5 bases, and 6 bases stayed unmatched. Germline V CDR1 and CDR2: SEHNR, FQNEAQ (reference sequence). Here the CDR3 DNA reads TGTGCCAGCAGCCCGAACCGGGGGGACAATGAGCAGTTCTTC. As protein: CASSPNRGDNEQFF.

The sample holds one count of this clone. The rearrangement uses TRBV4-2 and TRBJ2-1; TRBD2 matches at 14 bases. The ends lost 4 bases at V and 7 bases at J; junction bases unmatched: 9. The CDR3 spans 17 residues. The germline V gene encodes CDR1 LGHNA and CDR2 YNFKEQ. As DNA, the CDR3 is TGTGCCAGCAGCCTCTACCCGGGACTAGCGGGAGTGAATGAGCAGTTCTTC. Translating gives CASSLYPGLAGVNEQFF.

The chain recombines TRBV6-1 with TRBJ1-5, with D possibly matching TRBD1 (5 bases). The germline V and J ends were trimmed by 6 bases and 3 bases, with 9 bases remaining between them. The germline gives CDR1 MNHNS, CDR2 SASEGT. The CDR3 loop spans 13 amino acids. As DNA, the CDR3 is TGTGCCAGCAGAGGGGATCCCAATCAGCCCCAGCATTTT. Protein product: CASRGDPNQPQHF.

The chain carries TRBV28 and TRBJ1-2, with TRBD1 identical over 8 bases. CDR1 is MDHEN, CDR2 SYDVKM, per germline. Germline trimming cut 7 bases from V and 3 bases from J; bases unmatched to any gene: 13. This CDR3 is built from 16 residues. CDR3 region: CASKGAGGWGHYGYTF. In DNA, the CDR3 is TGTGCCAGCAAGGGGGCAGGGGGCTGGGGGCACTATGGCTACACCTTC.

In its sample, this clone was seen a few times. The rearrangement links TRBV29-1 to TRBJ2-7; 15 bases line up with TRBD2. The CDR3 covers 17 residues. Germline V lookup: CDR1 SQVTM, CDR2 ANQGSEA. The junction had 11 bases not matched to a gene; V was cut back by 6 bases and J by 2 bases. The CDR3 sequence is CSVRGLAGGPGAYEQYF. The CDR3 region has the DNA TGCAGCGTCCGAGGACTAGCGGGGGGGCCGGGGGCCTACGAGCAGTACTTC.

The rearrangement joins TRBV13 to TRBJ2-5; 8 nucleotides line up with TRBD2. Germline assignment: CDR1 PRHDT and CDR2 FYEKMQ (reference sequence). V was clipped by 5 bases and J by 7 bases; unmatched bases: 9. This CDR3 contains 14 residues. This CDR3 is CASSHRTSYGTQYF. The CDR3 DNA follows: TGTGCCAGCAGCCACAGGACTAGCTATGGGACCCAGTACTTC.

The rearrangement uses TRBV6-1 and TRBJ1-6; 9 positions agree with TRBD1. Germline V CDR1 and CDR2: MNHNS, SASEGT. This CDR3 has 18 amino acids. J gave up 7 bases and V 2 bases, and 12 bases lay outside the gene matches. CDR3 DNA: TGTGCCAGCAGTGAATCGGTAGGTTTAGGGACAGGGAATTCACCCCTCCACTTT. Translating gives CASSESVGLGTGNSPLHF.

V and J are TRBV7-2 and TRBJ1-6, with TRBD1 matching 7 bases. The CDR3 is 12 residues long. The V gene's germline CDR1 is SGHTA and CDR2 FQGNSA. V trimming: 4 bases; J trimming: 14 bases; junction bases outside the gene matches: 5. The CDR3 sequence is CASSWDSLTLHF. CDR3 DNA sequence: TGTGCCAGCAGCTGGGACAGTCTAACCCTCCACTTT.

The gene calls are TRBV13 and TRBJ1-2, with D possibly TRBD1 on 5 matching bases. V was cut by 5 bases and J by 0 bases, with 16 bases left in between. CDR1 and CDR2 (germline): PRHDT, FYEKMQ (reference sequence). The CDR3 is made up of 16 amino acids. The CDR3 here is CASSPSSTASNYGYTF. The CDR3, as DNA: TGTGCCAGCAGCCCATCCTCGACAGCATCTAACTATGGCTACACCTTC.

The V call is TRBV11-2, the J call TRBJ2-3; 8 nucleotides match TRBD1. This CDR3 is 15 amino acids long. Losses at the gene ends were 4 bases for V and 1 base for J; bases not matched to a gene: 4. CDR1 is SGHAT and CDR2 is FQNNGV in the germline V gene. CDR3 residues: CASSSGTGGTDTQYF. DNA for the CDR3: TGTGCCAGCAGCTCCGGGACAGGAGGCACAGATACGCAGTATTTT.

The chain carries TRBV9 and TRBJ2-3; 7 bases map to TRBD2. Per the germline V gene, CDR1 is SGDLS and CDR2 is YYNGEE. The CDR3 contains 15 residues. V was clipped by 4 bases and J by 1 base; unmatched bases: 6. CDR3 amino acids: CASSPWGGGTDTQYF. The CDR3 DNA sequence: TGTGCCAGCAGCCCTTGGGGGGGTGGCACAGATACGCAGTATTTT.

The V and J genes are TRBV28 and TRBJ2-3, with a tentative D call TRBD2 (6 bases). The CDR3 sequence is 13 residues long. V was pared by 6 bases and J by 2 bases, with 9 bases between. CDR1 and CDR2 (germline): MDHEN, SYDVKM. This CDR3 is CASSGLSTDTQYF. The CDR3 region has the DNA TGTGCCAGCAGCGGACTATCCACAGATACGCAGTATTTT.

V is TRBV27 and J is TRBJ2-2; D gene unclear. The CDR3 sequence is 12 residues long. Germline assignment: CDR1 MNHEY and CDR2 SMNVEV (reference sequence). V lost 5 bases to trimming and J lost 5 bases, with 6 bases between them. The CDR3 region has the DNA TGTGCCAGCAGTCTTGAGACCGGGGAGCTGTTTTTT. This codes for CASSLETGELFF.

The gene calls are TRBV6-1 and TRBJ2-1; D is ambiguous. CDR1 is MNHNS and CDR2 is SASEGT in the germline V gene. The CDR3 is 13 residues long. V lost 6 bases, J lost 0 bases, and 6 bases lay in between. This chain's CDR3 is CASRASSYNEQFF. CDR3 in DNA: TGTGCCAGCAGGGCAAGCTCCTACAATGAGCAGTTCTTC.

There are a few counts of this clone. The rearrangement uses TRBV4-2 and TRBJ2-7; 12 positions agree with TRBD2. Germline V CDR1 and CDR2: LGHNA, YNFKEQ. After removal of 2 bases from V and 5 bases from J, the junction contained 19 bases not matched to a gene. The CDR3 consists of 20 residues. As DNA, the CDR3 is TGTGCCAGCAGCCAACCCACCCTCGGGGCTAGCGGGGGGGCCAGGAACGAGCAGTACTTC. Its protein is CASSQPTLGASGGARNEQYF.

The chain couples TRBV7-6 to TRBJ2-1, with TRBD2 matching 7 bases. Losses at the gene ends were 4 bases for V and 9 bases for J; bases not matched to a gene: 9. The V gene's germline CDR1 is SGHVS and CDR2 FNYEAQ. This CDR3 spans 14 amino acids. CDR3: CASSSGGGPPEQFF. CDR3 in DNA: TGTGCCAGCAGCTCCGGGGGAGGGCCCCCTGAGCAGTTCTTC.

The chain links TRBV7-9 to TRBJ2-5, with no clear D. In germline, CDR1 is SEHNR, CDR2 FQNEAQ (reference sequence). The CDR3 runs 11 residues. V lost 2 bases and J lost 9, with 7 bases in between. The CDR3 coding sequence is TGTGCCAGCAGCTTAATTGAGGCCCAGTACTTC. Residues: CASSLIEAQYF.